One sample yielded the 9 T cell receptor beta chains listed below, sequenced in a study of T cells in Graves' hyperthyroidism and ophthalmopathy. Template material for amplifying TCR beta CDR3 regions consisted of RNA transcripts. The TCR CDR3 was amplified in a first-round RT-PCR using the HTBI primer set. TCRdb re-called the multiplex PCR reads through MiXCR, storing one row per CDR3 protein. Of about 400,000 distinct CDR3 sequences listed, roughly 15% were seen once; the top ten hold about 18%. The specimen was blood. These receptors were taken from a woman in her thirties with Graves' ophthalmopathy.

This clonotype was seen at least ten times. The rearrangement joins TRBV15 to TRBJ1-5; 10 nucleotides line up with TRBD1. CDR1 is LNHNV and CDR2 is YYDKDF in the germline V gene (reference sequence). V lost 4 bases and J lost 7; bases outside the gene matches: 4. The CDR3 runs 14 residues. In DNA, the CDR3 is TGTGCCACCAGCACCGGGACAGGGGAACAGCCCCAGCATTTT. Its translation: CATSTGTGEQPQHF.

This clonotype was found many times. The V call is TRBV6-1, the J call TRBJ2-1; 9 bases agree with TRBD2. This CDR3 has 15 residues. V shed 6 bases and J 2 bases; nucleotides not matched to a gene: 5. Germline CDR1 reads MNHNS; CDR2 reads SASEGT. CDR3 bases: TGTGCCAGCAGGGATGCGGGGGGGCCCTACAATGAGCAGTTCTTC. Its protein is CASRDAGGPYNEQFF.

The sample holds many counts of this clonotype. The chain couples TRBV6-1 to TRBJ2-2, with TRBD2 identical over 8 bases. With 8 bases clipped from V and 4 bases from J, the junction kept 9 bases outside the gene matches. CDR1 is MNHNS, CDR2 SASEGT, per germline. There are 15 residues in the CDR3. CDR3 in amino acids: CASSRRGGVTGELFF. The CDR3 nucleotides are TGTGCCAGCTCGCGCCGGGGGGGCGTCACCGGGGAGCTGTTTTTT.

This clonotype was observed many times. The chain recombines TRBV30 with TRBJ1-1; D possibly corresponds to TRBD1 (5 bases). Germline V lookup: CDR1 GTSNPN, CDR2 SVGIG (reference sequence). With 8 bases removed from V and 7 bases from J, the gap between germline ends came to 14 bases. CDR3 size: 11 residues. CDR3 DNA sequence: TGTGCCGTTACAGAGGGGATTGAAGCTTTCTTT. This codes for CAVTEGIEAFF.

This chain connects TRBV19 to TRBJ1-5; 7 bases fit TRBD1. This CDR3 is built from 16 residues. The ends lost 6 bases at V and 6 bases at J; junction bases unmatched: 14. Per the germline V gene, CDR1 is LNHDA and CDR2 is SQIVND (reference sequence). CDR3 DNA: TGTGCCAGTAGCCGAATCGGACAGGAGTTTCGTCAGCCCCAGCATTTT. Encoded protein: CASSRIGQEFRQPQHF.

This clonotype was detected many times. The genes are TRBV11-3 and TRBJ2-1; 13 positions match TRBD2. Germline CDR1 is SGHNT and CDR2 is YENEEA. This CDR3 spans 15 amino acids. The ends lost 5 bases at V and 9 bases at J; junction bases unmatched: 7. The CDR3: CASSLGTSGVGEQFF. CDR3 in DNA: TGTGCCAGCAGCCTCGGGACTAGCGGGGTTGGTGAGCAGTTCTTC.

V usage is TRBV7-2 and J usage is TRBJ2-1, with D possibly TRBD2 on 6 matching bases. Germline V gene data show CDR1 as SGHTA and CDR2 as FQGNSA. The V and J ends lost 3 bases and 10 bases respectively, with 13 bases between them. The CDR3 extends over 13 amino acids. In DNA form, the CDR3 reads TGTGCCAGCAGCTTCCTCCGGGACTCAGAGCAGTTCTTC. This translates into CASSFLRDSEQFF.

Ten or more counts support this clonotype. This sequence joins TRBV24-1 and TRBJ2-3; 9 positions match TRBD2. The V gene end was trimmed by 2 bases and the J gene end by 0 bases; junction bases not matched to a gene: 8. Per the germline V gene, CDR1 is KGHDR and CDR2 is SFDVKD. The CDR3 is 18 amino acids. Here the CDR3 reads CATSDWASGELSTDTQYF. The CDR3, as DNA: TGTGCCACCAGTGATTGGGCTAGCGGGGAGTTAAGCACAGATACGCAGTATTTT.

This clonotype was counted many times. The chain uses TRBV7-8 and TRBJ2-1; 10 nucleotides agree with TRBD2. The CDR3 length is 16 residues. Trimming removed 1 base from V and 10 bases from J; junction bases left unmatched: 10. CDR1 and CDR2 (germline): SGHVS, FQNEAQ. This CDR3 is CASSLVGLAGVGEQFF. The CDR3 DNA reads TGTGCCAGCAGCTTAGTGGGGCTAGCGGGGGTGGGGGAGCAGTTCTTC.